This T cell receptor (beta chain) was found in a study of T cell clonality in common variable immunodeficiency. Germline loops: CDR1 SGHDT, CDR2 YYEEEE. The CDR3 loop spans 13 amino acids. The method was immunoSEQ multiplex PCR; TCRdb's version includes in-frame clones alone and lacks a portion of them. The data list about 18,000 clones, none observed once; approximately 2.5% falls to the top ten. Overall study findings and caveats: CVID subjects had higher TCRbeta clonality than healthy controls, most marked in about a third. In common variable immunodeficiency, TCR beta chains reportedly carried fewer deletions and N-nucleotide insertions.

This clone ranks as medium-sized. Its antigen is as yet unknown. The CDR3 end lies 3 residues beyond the end of the read and is filled in from the germline J gene. The clonotype originates from a human donor with common variable immunodeficiency. The V gene is TRBV5-6, the J gene TRBJ2-3; D perhaps matches TRBD1 (5 bases). Material for sequencing was peripheral blood mononuclear cells. The part of the CDR3 DNA that was read is TGTGCCAGCAGCTTCGACAGATATGGAACG. This gives the protein CASSFDRYGT. The full CDR3 sequence reads CASSFDRYGTQYF.